The 17 T cell receptor beta chains listed next were all sequenced from one sample in a study of T cells in Graves' hyperthyroidism and ophthalmopathy. Researchers took RNA transcripts and amplified the TCR beta CDR3 regions from them. First-round RT-PCR targeting the TCR CDR3 was performed with the HTBI primer set. One entry per CDR3 protein, called by TCRdb with MiXCR from the multiplex PCR reads. This sample has 450,000 to 700,000 distinct CDR3 sequences; just over 45% occur once, and the top ten carry more than 7.5%. The material sequenced was peripheral blood or thyroid tissue (not recorded which). These receptors were collected from a woman aged 18-35 years with Graves' hyperthyroidism.

The chain is built from TRBV20-1 and TRBJ1-6; 9 bases are a match to TRBD1. The CDR3 covers 13 residues. Per the germline V gene, CDR1 is DFQATT and CDR2 is SNEGSKA (reference sequence). V shed 5 bases and J 9 bases; nucleotides not matched to a gene: 5. DNA of the CDR3: TGCAGTGCTGACGGGACAGGGAGTTCACCCCTCCACTTT. Protein sequence: CSADGTGSSPLHF.

This chain joins TRBV24-1 and TRBJ2-7; 7 bases match TRBD1. Germline loops: CDR1 KGHDR, CDR2 SFDVKD. V gave up 7 bases and J gave up 6 bases; unmatched junction bases: 5. This CDR3 region has 12 residues. The CDR3 loop is CATRGQATEQYF. DNA of the CDR3: TGTGCCACCAGAGGACAGGCTACCGAGCAGTACTTC.

This clonotype showed up many times. The V call is TRBV4-1, the J call TRBJ1-2, with D perhaps TRBD1 (6 bases). Trimming shortened V by 0 bases and J by 5 bases, and 10 bases separated the two germline ends. The CDR3 loop spans 14 amino acids. From germline, CDR1 is MGHRA and CDR2 YSYEKL. CDR3 sequence (DNA): TGCGCCAGCAGCCAAGAATTCAGGGGATATGGCTACACCTTC. This sequence encodes CASSQEFRGYGYTF.

This clonotype was detected many times. The rearrangement joins TRBV4-1 to TRBJ1-1, with 8 bases aligning to TRBD1. This CDR3 has 15 amino acids. CDR1 is MGHRA and CDR2 is YSYEKL in the germline V gene. Losses at the gene ends were 1 base for V and 6 bases for J; bases not matched to a gene: 7. CDR3 in amino acids: CASSQVGQGRPEAFF. The CDR3 nucleotides read TGCGCCAGCAGCCAAGTAGGACAGGGTAGGCCTGAAGCTTTCTTT.

This clonotype came up many times. The CDR3 loop reads CASSPEIRGGYEQYF. CDR3 bases: TGTGCCAGCAGCCCCGAGATCAGGGGCGGCTACGAGCAGTACTTC. The V call is TRBV28, the J call TRBJ2-7; D perhaps matches TRBD1 (6 bases). Germline CDR1 MDHEN, CDR2 SYDVKM. The CDR3 consists of 15 residues. The V end lost 6 bases, the J end lost 3 bases, and 18 bases lay between the germline ends.

The V gene is TRBV7-3, the J gene TRBJ2-7; a possible D gene is TRBD2 (6 bases). The CDR3 sequence is 14 residues long. V was shortened by 3 bases and J by 7 bases, with 16 bases between the two germline ends. Germline V gene lookup returns CDR1 SGHTA and CDR2 FQGTGA. The CDR3 sequence is CASSFSGGSLEQYF. Here the CDR3 DNA reads TGTGCCAGCAGCTTCTCAGGAGGGAGCCTTGAGCAGTACTTC.

The chain joins TRBV29-1 to TRBJ2-7; D assignment may be TRBD1 or TRBD2 (5 bases each). Germline V lookup: CDR1 SQVTM, CDR2 ANQGSEA. The CDR3 contains 13 residues. Trimming removed 7 bases from V and 0 bases from J, with 13 bases in between. The CDR3 DNA is TGCAGCGGCAGACAGAGGGGCTCCTACGAGCAGTACTTC. Translation: CSGRQRGSYEQYF.

The V gene is TRBV15, the J gene TRBJ1-2; TRBD1 is a possible D gene (5 bases). Deletions cut 4 bases from V and 0 bases from J, with 15 bases between. This CDR3 spans 16 amino acids. Germline V gives CDR1 LNHNV, CDR2 YYDKDF (reference sequence). The CDR3 sequence: CATSNPPTASNYGYTF. The CDR3 region has the DNA TGTGCCACCAGCAACCCCCCGACAGCTTCTAACTATGGCTACACCTTC.

This clonotype was detected a few times. The chain is built from TRBV10-3 and TRBJ2-3, with 10 nucleotides matching TRBD2. Germline V CDR1 and CDR2: ENHRY, SYGVKD. The CDR3 loop spans 14 amino acids. J lost 3 bases, V lost 7 bases, and 4 bases had no gene match. Here the CDR3 DNA reads TGTGCCATCATGGCTAGCGGGAGAACAGATACGCAGTATTTT. It codes for CAIMASGRTDTQYF.

This clonotype was counted a single time. V and J are TRBV20-1 and TRBJ2-5; 8 nucleotides match TRBD2. The germline V gene encodes CDR1 DFQATT and CDR2 SNEGSKA (reference sequence). CDR3 length: 15 residues. The ends lost 0 bases at V and 4 bases at J; junction bases unmatched: 7. The CDR3 region has the DNA TGCAGTGCTAGAGATCCTAGCGGGCTTGTAGAGACCCAGTACTTC. Residues: CSARDPSGLVETQYF.

V and J are TRBV24-1 and TRBJ2-5, with 7 bases aligning to TRBD1. The V segment lost 2 bases and the J segment 7 bases; nucleotides outside the gene matches: 6. This CDR3 spans 14 amino acids. Germline V lookup: CDR1 KGHDR, CDR2 SFDVKD. The CDR3 loop reads CATSDWTGTGTQYF. The CDR3 DNA sequence: TGTGCCACCAGTGATTGGACAGGCACGGGGACCCAGTACTTC.

The V and J genes are TRBV7-2 and TRBJ2-4, with 9 bases matching TRBD1. This CDR3 region has 13 residues. V shed 5 bases, J shed 8 bases, and the junction held 4 bases outside the gene matches. Looked up from germline, CDR1 is SGHTA and CDR2 is FQGNSA. CDR3 DNA sequence: TGTGCCAGCAGCCGGGACAGGGACGACATTCAGTACTTC. Residues: CASSRDRDDIQYF.

There are many counts of this clonotype. This chain uses TRBV2 with TRBJ2-5; 7 bases are shared with TRBD2. Germline V CDR1 and CDR2: SNHLY, FYNNEI. The CDR3 runs 14 residues. The trim removed 7 bases at V and 4 bases at J, leaving 9 bases unmatched. CDR3 loop: CASTGGRGRETQYF. In DNA, the CDR3 is TGTGCCAGCACTGGGGGGAGGGGCAGAGAGACCCAGTACTTC.

The V call is TRBV20-1, the J call TRBJ1-1, with D possibly matching TRBD1 (6 bases). The CDR3 covers 13 residues. CDR1 is DFQATT, CDR2 SNEGSKA, per germline (reference sequence). V lost 5 bases to trimming and J lost 4 bases, with 14 bases between them. The CDR3 protein is CSADDGGPTEAFF. As DNA, the CDR3 is TGCAGTGCTGATGACGGGGGGCCCACTGAAGCTTTCTTT.

Turning to this clonotype: Germline and junction disagree at one end, which may indicate a read error. The chain couples TRBV7-9 to TRBJ1-3; the D is unclear. Germline CDR1 reads SEHNR; CDR2 reads FQNEAQ (reference sequence). The CDR3 totals 12 residues. The CDR3 nucleotides are TGTGCCAGCACCCGGGCGGGAAACACTATATATTTT. It is translated as CASTRAGNTIYF.

The table lists this clonotype with a few counts. This rearrangement joins TRBV2 to TRBJ2-1; 8 bases fit TRBD2. J gave up 1 base and V 6 bases, and 5 bases lay outside the gene matches. The CDR3 loop spans 15 amino acids. Germline CDR1 and CDR2: SNHLY and FYNNEI. The CDR3 DNA sequence: TGTGCCAGCAGCCGAGCGGGAGAGTCCTACAATGAGCAGTTCTTC. Residues: CASSRAGESYNEQFF.

V and J are TRBV7-3 and TRBJ2-7; 7 bases map to TRBD2. The CDR3 has 14 amino acids. Germline CDR1 is SGHTA and CDR2 is FQGTGA. J lost 7 bases, V lost 6 bases, and 12 bases had no gene match. CDR3 sequence reads: CASRPSRSGMEQYF. Written as DNA, the CDR3 is TGTGCCAGCAGACCGAGTAGGAGCGGGATGGAGCAGTACTTC. Looking up the rest from reference TRBV7-3 and TRBJ2-7 gives the full variable domain: GAGVSQTPSNKVTEKGKYVELRCDPISGHTALYWYRQSLGQGPEFLIYFQGTGAADDSGLPNDRFFAVRPEGSVSTLKIQRTERGDSAVYLCASRPSRSGMEQYFGPGTRLTVT.